The 13 T cell receptor beta chains in this list originate from one sample, sequenced in a study of blood T cell repertoires in COVID-19. TCRdb's copy holds only in-frame clones and misses some; the assay was immunoSEQ multiplex PCR. Of around 310,000 clones detected, under 90% appear once; the ten largest clones hold just under 9.5%. The sequenced sample was PBMCs or T cells enriched from blood (not recorded which). The receptors were gathered from a woman in her 30s who had recovered from COVID-19.

V usage is TRBV19 and J usage is TRBJ2-1, with 8 bases matching TRBD2. Germline V lookup: CDR1 LNHDA, CDR2 SQIVND (reference sequence). This CDR3 comprises 15 residues. Trimming took 9 bases from V and 6 from J; bases not matched to a gene: 13. The CDR3 DNA reads TGTGCCAGCGCTATTACTAGCGGAATCTTCAATGAGCAGTTCTTC. It specifies CASAITSGIFNEQFF.

The chain links TRBV15 to TRBJ1-1, with D tentatively TRBD1 (5 bases). From germline, CDR1 is LNHNV and CDR2 YYDKDF (reference sequence). Trimming shortened V by 2 bases and J by 3 bases, and 19 bases separated the two germline ends. The CDR3 is 17 amino acids. The CDR3 here is CATSRQTLGGSDTEAFF. The CDR3 nucleotides are TGTGCCACCAGCAGACAAACCTTGGGGGGTTCGGACACTGAAGCTTTCTTT.

The chain employs TRBV6-5 and TRBJ2-5, with 8 bases identical to TRBD2. From germline, CDR1 is MNHEY and CDR2 SVGAGI. This CDR3 comprises 15 residues. With V trimmed by 6 bases and J by 4 bases, 10 bases remained unmatched. In DNA form, the CDR3 reads TGTGCCAGCAGCCCCCTAGCCGCGGGGGGAGAGACCCAGTACTTC. This encodes CASSPLAAGGETQYF.

The chain combines TRBV7-9 with TRBJ2-1; 9 nucleotides match TRBD2. V lost 5 bases and J lost 4; bases outside the gene matches: 6. Germline V gene lookup returns CDR1 SEHNR and CDR2 FQNEAQ (reference sequence). CDR3 size: 15 residues. The CDR3 loop reads CASSLVLAGYNEQFF. CDR3 DNA sequence: TGTGCCAGCAGCCTGGTGCTAGCGGGGTACAATGAGCAGTTCTTC.

This chain connects TRBV27 to TRBJ1-5; TRBD1 aligns across 12 bases. CDR1 is MNHEY, CDR2 SMNVEV, per germline (reference sequence). After removal of 6 bases from V and 6 bases from J, the junction contained 3 bases not matched to a gene. The CDR3 runs 14 residues. The CDR3, as DNA: TGTGCCAGCAGGGGGACAGGGGGCAGTCAGCCCCAGCATTTT. Translated, it gives CASRGTGGSQPQHF.

The chain is built from TRBV6-5 and TRBJ2-7; D uncertain. With 8 bases removed from V and 3 bases from J, the gap between germline ends came to 20 bases. The CDR3 runs 15 residues. The germline gives CDR1 MNHEY, CDR2 SVGAGI. The CDR3 DNA reads TGTGCCAGCTCCGGTTCTATAACCAATCTCTACGAGCAGTACTTC. It encodes CASSGSITNLYEQYF.

The rearrangement uses TRBV2 and TRBJ2-1; TRBD2 agrees at 8 bases. Germline V gene lookup returns CDR1 SNHLY and CDR2 FYNNEI. The CDR3 length is 11 residues. V lost 7 bases, J lost 15 bases, and 8 bases stayed unmatched. The DNA for the CDR3 is TGTGCCAGCACCCGAAGCGGGGGCGGGTTCTTC. Amino acids: CASTRSGGGFF.

This clone was seen a few times. The chain carries TRBV15 and TRBJ1-2, with 7 bases aligning to TRBD1. From germline, CDR1 is LNHNV and CDR2 YYDKDF (reference sequence). This CDR3 has 16 residues. Unmatched junction bases numbered 10, after V lost 3 bases and J lost 3 bases. For the CDR3, the DNA is TGTGCCACCAGCAGCGAGCCACAGGGGTCGGACTATGGCTACACCTTC. Its protein product is CATSSEPQGSDYGYTF.

The rearrangement links TRBV6-5 to TRBJ1-2; maybe TRBD1 (5 bases). The CDR3 contains 16 residues. Trimming pared 0 bases from V and 4 bases from J, leaving 15 bases between. The germline V gene encodes CDR1 MNHEY and CDR2 SVGAGI. CDR3 bases: TGTGCCAGCAGTTACTCGGCCCAGGGTGGTATCTATGGCTACACCTTC. Translating it yields CASSYSAQGGIYGYTF.

The rearrangement uses TRBV4-1 and TRBJ2-3, with D perhaps matching TRBD1 (6 bases). CDR3 size: 15 residues. Germline-derived CDR1 and CDR2 are MGHRA and YSYEKL. The V end was cut by 1 base, the J end by 0 bases, with 8 bases between. The CDR3 DNA sequence: TGCGCCAGCAGCCAAGGGACAGCTAGCACAGATACGCAGTATTTT. Translating gives CASSQGTASTDTQYF.

This clone occurred once. CDR3 in DNA: TGTGCCAGCAGCTTAGGGCCAGGGGTATCTGGAAACACCATATATTTT. Protein sequence: CASSLGPGVSGNTIYF. V usage is TRBV7-3 and J usage is TRBJ1-3, with D possibly matching TRBD1 (6 bases). This CDR3 spans 16 amino acids. Trimming took 2 bases from V and 1 from J, leaving 12 bases between them. Germline CDR1 is SGHTA and CDR2 is FQGTGA.

The V and J genes are TRBV6-4 and TRBJ2-1, with TRBD2 as a possible D gene (7 bases). CDR3 length: 16 residues. The ends were cut back, 2 bases at V and 6 bases at J, with 17 bases in the middle. Germline V gene sequence: CDR1 MRHNA, CDR2 SNTAGT. The CDR3 spells CASSDPVVGGGNEQFF. CDR3 bases: TGTGCCAGCAGTGACCCCGTCGTGGGAGGGGGCAATGAGCAGTTCTTC.

This clone was seen only a few times. The CDR3 bases are TGTGCCAGCAGTGAAGAGGGGACAGGGGGACTAGGCTACACCTTC. This codes for CASSEEGTGGLGYTF. The chain carries TRBV6-1 and TRBJ1-2; 11 bases align to TRBD1. Germline values: CDR1 MNHNS, CDR2 SASEGT. The CDR3 has 15 amino acids. The J segment lost 8 bases and the V segment lost 1 base, leaving 6 bases of the junction unmatched.